One sample yielded the 31 T cell receptor beta chains listed below, sequenced in a study of cytomegalovirus exposure and HLA in healthy donors. Primers: 60 Vbeta forward and 13 Jbeta reverse. The assay was immunoSEQ multiplex PCR, and TCRdb's table has in-frame clones only and misses some. In the table there are 150,000 to 200,000 clones, 70% to 85% of which are singletons. The source material was PBMCs. These receptor sequences come from a woman aged 25 to 45 in good health and CMV-seropositive.

The chain employs TRBV18 and TRBJ2-1; unclear D gene. Germline V gene sequence: CDR1 KGHSH, CDR2 LQKENI. The length of the CDR3 is 14 residues. Trimming cost V 2 bases and J 6 bases, with 11 bases left between them. Here the CDR3 DNA reads TGTGCCAGCTCACCAAGCAGCAGAGGCAATGAGCAGTTCTTC. Translation gives CASSPSSRGNEQFF.

The rearrangement uses TRBV4-2 and TRBJ2-7; maybe TRBD2 (5 bases). The length of the CDR3 is 15 residues. The V gene lost 0 bases and the J gene lost 1 base, with 10 bases spanning the gap. Per the germline V gene, CDR1 is LGHNA and CDR2 is YNFKEQ. CDR3 region: CASSQELAGSYEQYF. In nucleotides, the CDR3 is TGTGCCAGCAGCCAAGAGCTAGCTGGGTCCTACGAGCAGTACTTC.

The CDR3 DNA sequence: TGTGCCAGTAGTATAGACGGGGAGCAGGGCTACACCTTC. It yields the protein CASSIDGEQGYTF. The chain joins TRBV19 to TRBJ1-2; no reliable D call. This CDR3 is 13 amino acids long. CDR1 is LNHDA and CDR2 is SQIVND in the germline V gene (reference sequence). Between the trimmed V and J ends, which lost 0 bases and 8 bases, there was a span of 10 bases. The full variable domain, with the rest looked up from reference TRBV19 and TRBJ1-2, is DGGITQSPKYLFRKEGQNVTLSCEQNLNHDAMYWYRQDPGQGLRLIYYSQIVNDFQKGDIAEGYSVSREKKESFPLTVTSAQKNPTAFYLCASSIDGEQGYTFGSGTRLTVV.

V usage is TRBV18 and J usage is TRBJ2-3; D ambiguous. The CDR3 extends over 13 amino acids. Trimming stripped 3 bases from V and 8 bases from J, with 12 bases between. Germline V gene sequence: CDR1 KGHSH, CDR2 LQKENI. CDR3 sequence (DNA): TGTGCCAGCTCACCCGATCCCCAACTTACGCAGTATTTT. Amino acids: CASSPDPQLTQYF. The full variable domain, its missing parts supplied by reference TRBV18 and TRBJ2-3, is NAGVMQNPRHLVRRRGQEARLRCSPMKGHSHVYWYRQLPEEGLKFMVYLQKENIIDESGMPKERFSAEFPKEGPSILRIQQVVRGDSAAYFCASSPDPQLTQYFGPGTRLTVL.

The V and J genes are TRBV6-6 and TRBJ1-2, with 8 nucleotides matching TRBD1. The J segment lost 3 bases and the V segment lost 2 bases, leaving 5 bases of the junction unmatched. CDR3 length: 15 residues. Germline CDR1 MNHNY, CDR2 SVGAGI (reference sequence). The CDR3 region is CASSYTMTGDYGYTF. In nucleotides, the CDR3 is TGTGCCAGCAGTTACACCATGACAGGGGACTATGGCTACACCTTC.

This clone occurred once. This chain uses TRBV28 with TRBJ1-2; 10 nucleotides align to TRBD1. This CDR3 is 14 amino acids long. Germline V lookup: CDR1 MDHEN, CDR2 SYDVKM. V trimming: 7 bases; J trimming: 5 bases; junction bases outside the gene matches: 7. The CDR3 sequence is CASTSGQGGYGYTF. The CDR3 DNA is TGTGCCAGCACCTCCGGACAGGGGGGATATGGCTACACCTTC.

This clone was recorded only once. V usage is TRBV30 and J usage is TRBJ2-2; 9 bases fit TRBD1. V gave up 5 bases and J gave up 1 base; unmatched junction bases: 5. Germline V gene data show CDR1 as GTSNPN and CDR2 as SVGIG (reference sequence). CDR3 length: 15 amino acids. The CDR3 DNA follows: TGTGCCTGGTTCGAGGGACAGGGGAACACCGGGGAGCTGTTTTTT. This translates into CAWFEGQGNTGELFF.

The chain uses TRBV11-2 and TRBJ2-5, with 13 bases matching TRBD2. The V gene end was trimmed by 4 bases and the J gene end by 2 bases; junction bases not matched to a gene: 4. The germline CDR1 and CDR2 sequences are SGHAT and FQNNGV. The CDR3 runs 16 residues. The CDR3: CASSYRTSGGQETQYF. The CDR3 bases are TGTGCCAGCAGCTACCGGACTAGCGGGGGACAAGAGACCCAGTACTTC. Full variable domain (missing parts from reference TRBV11-2 and TRBJ2-5): EAGVAQSPRYKIIEKRQSVAFWCNPISGHATLYWYQQILGQGPKLLIQFQNNGVVDDSQLPKDRFSAERLKGVDSTLKIQPAKLEDSAVYLCASSYRTSGGQETQYFGPGTRLLVL.

To note about this clone: Additional DNA sequences in this sample encode the identical CDR3. The DNA of the CDR3 is TGTGCCAGCAGCTTAGCGGGACAAAGCACAGATACGCAGTATTTT. Translating it yields CASSLAGQSTDTQYF. V usage is TRBV7-8 and J usage is TRBJ2-3; the D gene is possibly TRBD1 (6 bases). The germline V and J ends were trimmed by 0 bases and 0 bases, with 7 bases remaining between them. CDR1 and CDR2 from the germline V gene are SGHVS and FQNEAQ. This CDR3 has 15 residues.

Concerning this clone itself: Other DNA sequences in this specimen translate into the identical CDR3. CDR3 sequence: CSVAGGSAGTGELFF. CDR3 in DNA: TGCAGCGTAGCGGGCGGGAGCGCAGGCACCGGGGAGCTGTTTTTT. V is TRBV29-1 and J is TRBJ2-2, with 7 nucleotides matching TRBD2. J lost 4 bases, V lost 6 bases, and 11 bases had no gene match. There are 15 residues in the CDR3. CDR1 and CDR2 from the germline V gene are SQVTM and ANQGSEA.

The gene calls are TRBV5-8 and TRBJ2-1; 9 bases agree with TRBD1. CDR3 length: 15 residues. With 0 bases clipped from V and 4 bases from J, the junction kept 2 bases outside the gene matches. Germline loops: CDR1 SGHTS, CDR2 YDEGEE. The CDR3 bases are TGTGCCAGCAGCTTGGAGGGACAGGGATACAATGAGCAGTTCTTC. This gives the protein CASSLEGQGYNEQFF.

The gene calls are TRBV5-4 and TRBJ2-7; possible D gene TRBD2, 6 bases. The CDR3 runs to 15 residues. V was trimmed by 4 bases and J by 0 bases, leaving 14 bases between them. Germline V gene data show CDR1 as SGHNT and CDR2 as YYREEE (reference sequence). CDR3 DNA: TGTGCCAGCAGCGGGACTGCGATGTCCTCCTACGAGCAGTACTTC. Protein: CASSGTAMSSYEQYF. Full variable domain (remainder filled in from reference TRBV5-4 and TRBJ2-7): ETGVTQSPTHLIKTRGQQVTLRCSSQSGHNTVSWYQQALGQGPQFIFQYYREEENGRGNFPPRFSGLQFPNYSSELNVNALELDDSALYLCASSGTAMSSYEQYFGPGTRLTVT.

The genes are TRBV15 and TRBJ1-2; 7 bases fit TRBD1. The V gene end was trimmed by 6 bases and the J gene end by 1 base; junction bases not matched to a gene: 14. Germline V gene sequence: CDR1 LNHNV, CDR2 YYDKDF (reference sequence). This CDR3 has 17 amino acids. CDR3 nucleotide sequence: TGTGCCACCAGTGGTTTGGGACAGCGGCCTTTTAACTATGGCTACACCTTC. This codes for CATSGLGQRPFNYGYTF.

The chain carries TRBV5-1 and TRBJ2-2, with TRBD2 matching over 9 bases. Germline lookup yields CDR1 SGHRS and CDR2 YFSETQ. Losses at the gene ends were 0 bases for V and 2 bases for J; bases not matched to a gene: 2. This CDR3 has 16 amino acids. The CDR3 protein is CASSLASGDNTGELFF. CDR3 coding DNA: TGCGCCAGCAGCTTGGCTAGCGGGGACAACACCGGGGAGCTGTTTTTT.

The chain recombines TRBV5-8 with TRBJ2-3; 14 nucleotides align to TRBD2. Trimming cost V 6 bases and J 0 bases; bases outside gene matches: 12. The CDR3 sequence is 19 residues long. CDR1 and CDR2 from the germline V gene are SGHTS and YDEGEE. CDR3 in amino acids: CASTLLGTSGRVSTDTQYF. The CDR3 bases are TGTGCCAGCACCTTATTGGGGACTAGCGGGAGAGTTAGCACAGATACGCAGTATTTT.

V gene TRBV30 combines with J gene TRBJ2-6; TRBD1 might be the D (5 bases). Trimming took 5 bases from V and 0 from J, leaving 11 bases between them. This CDR3 comprises 15 residues. Germline-derived CDR1 and CDR2 are GTSNPN and SVGIG (reference sequence). CDR3 protein: CAWAQGYSGANVLTF. CDR3 DNA sequence: TGTGCCTGGGCCCAGGGATACTCTGGGGCCAACGTCCTGACTTTC. The whole variable domain, filled in from reference TRBV30 and TRBJ2-6, reads SQTIHQWPATLVQPVGSPLSLECTVEGTSNPNLYWYRQAAGRGLQLLFYSVGIGQISSEVPQNLSASRPQDRQFILSSKKLLLSDSGFYLCAWAQGYSGANVLTFGAGSRLTVL.

The chain carries TRBV15 and TRBJ2-7; 12 bases fit TRBD2. CDR1 LNHNV and CDR2 YYDKDF come from the germline V gene (reference sequence). V lost 5 bases to trimming and J lost 4 bases; unmatched junction nucleotides: 12. The CDR3 sequence is 17 residues long. The CDR3 coding sequence is TGTGCCACCAGCTCCCCGGGACTAGCGGGCCGGTCTTACGAGCAGTACTTC. Translating gives CATSSPGLAGRSYEQYF.

The rearrangement links TRBV5-1 to TRBJ1-1; 11 nucleotides align to TRBD1. Trimming removed 3 bases from V and 7 bases from J; junction bases left unmatched: 5. The germline CDR1 and CDR2 sequences are SGHRS and YFSETQ. CDR3 length equals 14 residues. The DNA for the CDR3 is TGCGCCAGCAGCTCTTCGGACAGGGGGCATGAAGCTTTCTTT. Translated: CASSSSDRGHEAFF. Full variable domain (rest looked up from reference TRBV5-1 and TRBJ1-1): KAGVTQTPRYLIKTRGQQVTLSCSPISGHRSVSWYQQTPGQGLQFLFEYFSETQRNKGNFPGRFSGRQFSNSRSEMNVSTLELGDSALYLCASSSSDRGHEAFFGQGTRLTVV.

The chain joins TRBV5-1 to TRBJ2-1; 15 bases agree with TRBD2. With 4 bases clipped from V and 2 bases from J, the junction kept 13 bases outside the gene matches. The CDR3 is made up of 20 amino acids. Germline CDR1 SGHRS, CDR2 YFSETQ. The CDR3 coding sequence is TGCGCCAGCAGCGTTCTTCCGGGACTAGCGGGAGGCTTCACCTACAATGAGCAGTTCTTC. It translates to CASSVLPGLAGGFTYNEQFF. Full variable domain (outside the CDR3, taken from reference TRBV5-1 and TRBJ2-1): KAGVTQTPRYLIKTRGQQVTLSCSPISGHRSVSWYQQTPGQGLQFLFEYFSETQRNKGNFPGRFSGRQFSNSRSEMNVSTLELGDSALYLCASSVLPGLAGGFTYNEQFFGPGTRLTVL.

The table lists this clone with a few counts. The chain joins TRBV28 to TRBJ1-4, with a possible D match to TRBD1 (6 bases). CDR1 is MDHEN, CDR2 SYDVKM, per germline. V lost 7 bases to trimming and J lost 6 bases, with 15 bases between them. CDR3 size: 14 residues. CDR3 DNA: TGTGCCAGCACCTTAATGGGGGCTTATGAAAAACTGTTTTTT. Protein: CASTLMGAYEKLFF.

The gene calls are TRBV6-1 and TRBJ2-7, with 9 bases lining up with TRBD2. Trimming took 6 bases from V and 2 from J; bases not matched to a gene: 5. The V gene's germline CDR1 is MNHNS and CDR2 SASEGT. The CDR3 has 14 amino acids. The CDR3 DNA reads TGTGCCAGCAGGACTAGCGGAGGGCCCTACGAGCAGTACTTC. This translates into CASRTSGGPYEQYF.

The rearrangement uses TRBV30 and TRBJ2-5; no firm D call. From germline, CDR1 is GTSNPN and CDR2 SVGIG (reference sequence). The CDR3 contains 14 residues. V lost 2 bases and J 2 bases, leaving 12 bases between the germline ends. CDR3 region: CAWSSGGDQETQYF. CDR3 sequence (DNA): TGTGCCTGGAGTTCTGGCGGAGATCAAGAGACCCAGTACTTC.

The rearrangement joins TRBV7-9 to TRBJ2-1; possible D gene TRBD1, 5 bases. The V and J ends lost 7 bases and 7 bases respectively, with 17 bases between them. This CDR3 is 14 amino acids long. Germline V gene data show CDR1 as SEHNR and CDR2 as FQNEAQ (reference sequence). The CDR3: CASIQIRVENEQFF. In DNA form, the CDR3 reads TGTGCCAGCATCCAAATCAGGGTAGAGAATGAGCAGTTCTTC.

This chain uses TRBV7-2 with TRBJ2-5; 9 bases are shared with TRBD2. From germline, CDR1 is SGHTA and CDR2 FQGNSA. CDR3 length: 15 amino acids. The V gene end was trimmed by 2 bases and the J gene end by 5 bases; junction bases not matched to a gene: 6. The CDR3 loop reads CASSLSREGQETQYF. The CDR3 nucleotides read TGTGCCAGCAGCTTATCGCGGGAGGGCCAGGAGACCCAGTACTTC.

The gene calls are TRBV7-8 and TRBJ2-4, with 7 bases fitting TRBD2. Germline loops: CDR1 SGHVS, CDR2 FQNEAQ. J lost 4 bases, V lost 5 bases, and 5 bases had no gene match. The length of the CDR3 is 14 residues. CDR3 DNA sequence: TGTGCCAGCAGCCCCCCCGGGGGGAAAAACATTCAGTACTTC. Translation: CASSPPGGKNIQYF.

The chain joins TRBV9 to TRBJ2-1, with TRBD2 identical over 14 bases. CDR3 length: 18 amino acids. V lost 5 bases and J lost 3; bases outside the gene matches: 10. The germline CDR1 and CDR2 sequences are SGDLS and YYNGEE. The CDR3 region is CASSQTSGRGIGYNEQFF. The CDR3, as DNA: TGTGCCAGCAGTCAGACTAGCGGGAGGGGAATCGGCTACAATGAGCAGTTCTTC.

The genes are TRBV13 and TRBJ1-5; TRBD1 aligns across 10 bases. The CDR3 totals 14 residues. Looked up from germline, CDR1 is PRHDT and CDR2 is FYEKMQ (reference sequence). V shed 4 bases and J 7 bases; nucleotides not matched to a gene: 4. CDR3 protein: CASSSGQGRQPQHF. As DNA, the CDR3 is TGTGCCAGCAGCTCGGGACAGGGGAGGCAGCCCCAGCATTTT.

The rearrangement uses TRBV29-1 and TRBJ2-1, with 8 bases identical to TRBD2. This CDR3 contains 12 residues. The V and J ends lost 3 bases and 7 bases, in that order; junction bases with no gene match: 2. Germline CDR1 and CDR2: SQVTM and ANQGSEA. CDR3: CSVEAGGNEQFF. DNA for the CDR3: TGCAGCGTTGAGGCGGGAGGTAATGAGCAGTTCTTC.

The chain carries TRBV6-5 and TRBJ2-7, with TRBD2 matching 9 bases. Losses at the gene ends were 7 bases for V and 5 bases for J; bases not matched to a gene: 9. Germline assignment: CDR1 MNHEY and CDR2 SVGAGI. The CDR3 is made up of 14 amino acids. CDR3 nucleotide sequence: TGTGCCAGCATGATGGGACTAGCATCCAACGAGCAGTACTTC. Its translation is CASMMGLASNEQYF.

The chain is built from TRBV4-2 and TRBJ1-4, with a weak D call TRBD1 (6 bases). The V gene's germline CDR1 is LGHNA and CDR2 YNFKEQ. V lost 5 bases and J lost 5, with 12 bases in between. The CDR3 covers 14 residues. The CDR3 reads CASSRTEFNEKLFF. CDR3 coding DNA: TGTGCCAGCAGCAGGACAGAGTTCAATGAAAAACTGTTTTTT.

This clone was observed a few times. J is TRBJ2-1 and V is TRBV30; 7 bases agree with TRBD1. V gave up 0 bases and J gave up 5 bases; unmatched junction bases: 1. Germline CDR1 GTSNPN, CDR2 SVGIG (reference sequence). CDR3 length: 13 residues. The CDR3 spells CAWSVGTDNEQFF. The CDR3 nucleotides read TGTGCCTGGAGTGTCGGGACAGACAATGAGCAGTTCTTC.